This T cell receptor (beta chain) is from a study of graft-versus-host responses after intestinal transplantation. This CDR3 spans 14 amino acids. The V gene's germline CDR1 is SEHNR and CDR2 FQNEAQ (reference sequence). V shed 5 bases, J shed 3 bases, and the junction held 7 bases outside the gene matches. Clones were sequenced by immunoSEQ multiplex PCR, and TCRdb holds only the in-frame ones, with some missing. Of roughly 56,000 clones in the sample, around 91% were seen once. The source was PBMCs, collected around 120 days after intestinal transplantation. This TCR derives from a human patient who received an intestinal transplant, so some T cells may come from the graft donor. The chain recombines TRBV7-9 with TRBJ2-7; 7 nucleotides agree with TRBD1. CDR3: CASSASGQNYEQYF. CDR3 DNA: TGTGCCAGCAGCGCTTCGGGACAGAACTACGAGCAGTACTTC.